Below, 8 T cell receptor beta chains from the same sample are listed, as sequenced in a study of beta chain features in type 1 diabetes. The entirety of the isolated RNA underwent reverse transcription, so expressed TCRB transcripts were sequenced. The table came from immunoSEQ multiplex PCR; TCRdb's copy has only in-frame clones and leaves some out. The sample lists approximately 44,000 clones, roughly 49% occurring once. Material: Tregs from blood. The receptors shown here come from a woman under 30 in good health.

This clone has just a few counts. This sequence joins TRBV7-3 and TRBJ2-3; the match to TRBD2 covers 15 bases. Germline V lookup: CDR1 SGHTA, CDR2 FQGTGA. The CDR3 consists of 17 residues. The J segment lost 1 base and the V segment lost 5 bases, leaving 4 bases of the junction unmatched. CDR3 loop: CASSRWTSGRGTDTQYF. In DNA, the CDR3 is TGTGCCAGCAGCCGTTGGACTAGCGGGAGGGGCACAGATACGCAGTATTTT. The variable domain in full, completed from reference TRBV7-3 and TRBJ2-3, reads GAGVSQTPSNKVTEKGKYVELRCDPISGHTALYWYRQSLGQGPEFLIYFQGTGAADDSGLPNDRFFAVRPEGSVSTLKIQRTERGDSAVYLCASSRWTSGRGTDTQYFGPGTRLTVL.

The genes are TRBV6-5 and TRBJ2-3; TRBD1 is a possible D gene (6 bases). CDR3 size: 14 residues. The ends were cut back, 2 bases at V and 6 bases at J, with 12 bases in the middle. Germline CDR1 and CDR2: MNHEY and SVGAGI. DNA for the CDR3: TGTGCCAGCAGTTACCAGGGGAGAGGTGATACGCAGTATTTT. Its protein is CASSYQGRGDTQYF.

The genes are TRBV18 and TRBJ2-7; TRBD2 agrees at 8 bases. V shed 3 bases, J shed 6 bases, and the junction held 7 bases outside the gene matches. CDR1 KGHSH and CDR2 LQKENI come from the germline V gene. The length of the CDR3 is 14 residues. Here the CDR3 reads CASSPGGLGGEQYF. The CDR3 DNA follows: TGTGCCAGCTCACCGGGGGGACTAGGAGGCGAGCAGTACTTC.

This clone has only a few counts. V and J are TRBV6-6 and TRBJ1-1; a weak D match, TRBD1 (6 bases). Germline V gene lookup returns CDR1 MNHNY and CDR2 SVGAGI (reference sequence). The V and J ends lost 5 bases and 6 bases respectively, with 10 bases between them. This CDR3 is 12 amino acids long. CDR3 residues: CASSPRTAEAFF. Here the CDR3 DNA reads TGTGCCAGCAGTCCACGGACAGCTGAAGCTTTCTTT.

The chain employs TRBV30 and TRBJ2-7; 8 bases agree with TRBD2. The V gene's germline CDR1 is GTSNPN and CDR2 SVGIG (reference sequence). Trimming took 1 base from V and 4 from J; bases not matched to a gene: 0. This CDR3 spans 12 amino acids. The CDR3 coding sequence is TGTGCCTGGAGTGCGGGAGGGTACGAGCAGTACTTC. Encoded protein: CAWSAGGYEQYF.

This clone has only a few counts. The CDR3 coding sequence is TGTGCCAGCAGTTTGTTTTTAGAAAAACTGTTTTTT. Its translation: CASSLFLEKLFF. The chain is built from TRBV28 and TRBJ1-4; D is unclear. The length of the CDR3 is 12 residues. The germline V gene encodes CDR1 MDHEN and CDR2 SYDVKM. Trimming pared 3 bases from V and 8 bases from J, leaving 7 bases between.

The chain combines TRBV14 with TRBJ2-5; D possibly corresponds to TRBD2 (5 bases). With 1 base removed from V and 7 bases from J, the gap between germline ends came to 10 bases. The CDR3 has 13 residues. Looked up from germline, CDR1 is SGHDN and CDR2 is FVKESK. The CDR3 region has the DNA TGTGCCAGCAGCCAAGTCAACAGCGGGACCCAGTACTTC. Protein: CASSQVNSGTQYF.

The chain recombines TRBV5-1 with TRBJ2-5, with 10 nucleotides matching TRBD1. Germline trimming cut 4 bases from V and 3 bases from J; bases unmatched to any gene: 6. CDR1 and CDR2 from the germline V gene are SGHRS and YFSETQ. The CDR3 has 15 residues. The CDR3, as DNA: TGCGCCAGCAGCCGACAGGGGGCAACGGAAGAGACCCAGTACTTC. It yields the protein CASSRQGATEETQYF.